This T cell receptor beta chain originates from a study of regulatory T cells in long-lasting Graves disease. Study-wide results and limits: New patients shared some 970 public clonotypes, fewer than the approximately 3,000 shared by persistent patients.

This clonotype came up many times. The antigen is undetermined. In building TCR beta libraries, iRepertoire HTBI primers were used together with Arm-PCR of CDR3 regions. MiXCR was run by TCRdb on the multiplex PCR reads, yielding one entry per CDR3 protein. Of approximately 400,000 distinct CDR3 sequences listed, 20% to 25% are singletons. Time point: persistent/refractory GD, antithyroid drugs over 5 years with positive TRAb. PBMC-extracted RNA yielded the TCR library. The CDR3 extends over 12 amino acids. The V segment lost 1 base and the J segment 8 bases; nucleotides outside the gene matches: 0. The germline gives CDR1 SNHLY, CDR2 FYNNEI.

The sequencing here drew on peripheral blood mononuclear cells (PBMCs), taken when the disease was refractory, from a patient treated with antithyroid drugs. The receptor was derived from a female donor with Graves disease. V is TRBV2 and J is TRBJ1-2, with 8 nucleotides matching TRBD1. As DNA, the CDR3 is TGTGCCAGCAGTGAAGGGACAGGGGGCTACACCTTC. It specifies CASSEGTGGYTF.